This record looks at one T cell receptor beta chain sequence and its context. Its antigen is unknown. Absent ophthalmopathy progression within 18 months defined stable Graves' hyperthyroidism. The hyperthyroidism patients had all been newly diagnosed, and their disease duration was under 2 months. Their ages ranged from 18 to 65 years. Diagnoses rested on clinical symptoms, serum thyroxine and TRAb, thyroid ultrasound and orbital computed tomography. TCR beta CDR3 region amplification was performed from RNA transcripts. Initially, a first-round RT-PCR of the TCR CDR3 employed the HTBI primer set. MiXCR, run by TCRdb on the multiplex PCR reads, gives a single entry per CDR3 protein. The profile shows about 610,000 distinct CDR3 sequences, more than 45% of them singletons. This sample stems from a study of T cells in Graves' hyperthyroidism and ophthalmopathy. Whole-study results and caveats: Peripheral blood also featured most of the thyroid clonotypes expanded above 0.001.

Trimming cost V 1 base and J 2 bases; bases outside gene matches: 2. Germline assignment: CDR1 MGHDK and CDR2 SYGVNS. The CDR3 runs 14 residues. The specimen sequenced was peripheral blood or thyroid tissue (not recorded which). V usage is TRBV25-1 and J usage is TRBJ2-7; 7 bases match TRBD1. The clonotype was recovered from a young woman with Graves' hyperthyroidism. The chain's CDR3 is CASSEWDRAYEQYF. The CDR3 bases are TGTGCCAGCAGTGAATGGGACAGAGCCTACGAGCAGTACTTC.